This TCR beta chain emerged from a study of human T cells and chemical hapten exposure. Overall study: The use of 2% DPC on roughly 2 cm by roughly 2 cm of upper inner arm skin constituted sensitization. The variation in per-sample TCR yields arose mainly from small differences in pooled library volumes. Findings of the study overall: No shift was seen in TCRs above 1 in 1000 frequency with DPC sensitization.

Time point reported: pre-sensitization, week 0. The treatment here: therapeutic diphenylcyclopropenone sensitization with weekly scalp DPC. People who gave samples had alopecia, were 18 to 70 years old, and were suitable for DPC. TCRdb passed the RACE reads through MiXCR, listing each CDR3 protein once. Among around 120,000 distinct CDR3 sequences listed, about 13% were seen once. Trimming removed 8 bases from V and 7 bases from J; junction bases left unmatched: 17. The CDR3 sequence is 16 residues long. The table lists this clonotype with a few counts. Its specificity is not known. V and J are TRBV12-3 or TRBV12-4 and TRBJ1-2, with 9 positions matching TRBD1. Sequencing was performed on whole blood, taken in connection with sensitization to the hapten diphenylcyclopropenone (DPC). This TCR was recovered from a woman younger than 35 with alopecia areata. Some clones in this sample may be carry-over from other donors' samples. CDR3 in DNA: TGTGCCAGCTCCCTCGGAATGGGACAGGGATTTGGTGGCTACACCTTC. Translation: CASSLGMGQGFGGYTF.